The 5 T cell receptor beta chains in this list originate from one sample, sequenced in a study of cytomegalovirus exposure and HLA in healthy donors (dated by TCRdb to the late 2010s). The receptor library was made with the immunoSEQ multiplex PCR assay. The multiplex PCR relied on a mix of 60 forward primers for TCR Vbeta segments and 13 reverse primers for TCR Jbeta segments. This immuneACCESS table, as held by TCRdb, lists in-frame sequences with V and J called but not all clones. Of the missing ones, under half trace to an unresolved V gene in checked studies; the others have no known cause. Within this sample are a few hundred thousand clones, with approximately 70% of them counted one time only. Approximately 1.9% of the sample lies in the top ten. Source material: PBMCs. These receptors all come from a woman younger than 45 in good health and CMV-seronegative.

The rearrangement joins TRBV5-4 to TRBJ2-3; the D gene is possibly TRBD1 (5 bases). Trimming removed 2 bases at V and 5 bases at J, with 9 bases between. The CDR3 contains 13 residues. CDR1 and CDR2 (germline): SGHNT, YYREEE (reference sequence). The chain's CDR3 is CASSFRAKDTQYF. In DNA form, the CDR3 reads TGTGCCAGCAGCTTCAGGGCCAAAGATACGCAGTATTTT. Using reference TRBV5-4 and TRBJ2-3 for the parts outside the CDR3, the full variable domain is ETGVTQSPTHLIKTRGQQVTLRCSSQSGHNTVSWYQQALGQGPQFIFQYYREEENGRGNFPPRFSGLQFPNYSSELNVNALELDDSALYLCASSFRAKDTQYFGPGTRLTVL.

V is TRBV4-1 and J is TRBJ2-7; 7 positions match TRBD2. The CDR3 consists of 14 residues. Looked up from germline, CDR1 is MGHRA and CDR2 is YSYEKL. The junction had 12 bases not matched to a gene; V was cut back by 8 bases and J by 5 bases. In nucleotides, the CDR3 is TGCGCCAGCTCCCTTTCGGTGGCGGGGGACGAGCAGTACTTC. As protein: CASSLSVAGDEQYF.

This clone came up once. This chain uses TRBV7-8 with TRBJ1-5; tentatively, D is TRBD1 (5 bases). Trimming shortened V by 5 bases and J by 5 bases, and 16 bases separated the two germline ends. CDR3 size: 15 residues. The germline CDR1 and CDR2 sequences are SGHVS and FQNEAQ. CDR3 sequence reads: CASSLSGTAYQPQHF. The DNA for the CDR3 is TGTGCCAGCAGCCTCAGCGGGACCGCTTATCAGCCCCAGCATTTT. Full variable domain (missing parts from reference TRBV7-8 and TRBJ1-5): GAGVSQSPRYKVAKRGQDVALRCDPISGHVSLFWYQQALGQGPEFLTYFQNEAQLDKSGLPSDRFFAERPEGSVSTLKIQRTQQEDSAVYLCASSLSGTAYQPQHFGDGTRLSIL.

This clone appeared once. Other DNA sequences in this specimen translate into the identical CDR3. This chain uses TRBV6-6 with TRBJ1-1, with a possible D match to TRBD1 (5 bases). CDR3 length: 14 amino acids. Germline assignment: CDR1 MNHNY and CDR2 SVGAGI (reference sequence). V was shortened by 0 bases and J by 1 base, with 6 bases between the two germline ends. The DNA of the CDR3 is TGTGCCAGCAGTTACTCCGACAGGAACACTGAAGCTTTCTTT. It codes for CASSYSDRNTEAFF.

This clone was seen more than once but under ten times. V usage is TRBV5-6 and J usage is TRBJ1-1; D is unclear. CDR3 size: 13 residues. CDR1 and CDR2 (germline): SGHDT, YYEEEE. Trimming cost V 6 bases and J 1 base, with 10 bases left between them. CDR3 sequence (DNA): TGTGCCAGCATCCGAGGTGAGAACACTGAAGCTTTCTTT. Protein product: CASIRGENTEAFF.